The rows below give T cell receptor beta chains drawn from one sample of a study of PD-1 blockade in mismatch repair-deficient tumors. Repertoires were generated with immunoSEQ multiplex PCR, while TCRdb's copy carries only in-frame clones and drops some. Seen here are tens of thousands of clones, 81% observed once, and the top ten hold roughly 2.6%. This material consisted of peripheral blood, taken 12 weeks after starting pembrolizumab. The receptors originated from an adult with mismatch repair-deficient cancer. The CDR3 runs from the conserved cysteine through the conserved F or W. The order of the fields is CDR3 DNA, CDR3 protein, clone size, V gene, D gene, J gene. D genes are given only for firm matches. Rows may omit the clone size; those that give it use once, few, many or a size class.

TGTGCCAGCAGCGGCACTAAGGATAACTATGGCTACACCTTC CASSGTKDNYGYTF - TRBV9 - TRBJ1-2
TGTGCCAGCAGCTTAGCTCTGCCTGGGGCGAGTTACACTGAAGCTTTCTTT CASSLALPGASYTEAFF - TRBV11-3 - TRBJ1-1
TGCAGCGTGAGGGACTCTGGAAACACCATATATTTT CSVRDSGNTIYF - TRBV29-1 - TRBJ1-3
TGTGCCAGCCGGGACAGGGGCAAAAACAATGAGCAGTTCTTC CASRDRGKNNEQFF - TRBV7-2 TRBD1 TRBJ2-1
TGTGCCAGCAGCTGGACCTCCCAAGAGACCCAGTACTTC CASSWTSQETQYF few TRBV5-4 - TRBJ2-5
TGTGCCAGCAGCTTAATTGTCGGGGGCACCTACGAGCAGTACTTC CASSLIVGGTYEQYF - TRBV7-3 - TRBJ2-7
TGTGCTAGTGGTTCCAATCTAGCGGGTACCTACGAGCAGTACTTC CASGSNLAGTYEQYF - TRBV12-5 TRBD2 TRBJ2-7
TGCAGTGCTAGAGAACTATTCGAGCAGTACTTC CSARELFEQYF once TRBV20-1 - TRBJ2-7
TGTGCCAGCAGCGTAAACAGGGGCGAGCAGTTCTTC CASSVNRGEQFF - TRBV9 TRBD1 TRBJ2-1
TGTGCCAGCTCACCACGAGGGGGCTACGAGCAGTACTTC CASSPRGGYEQYF once TRBV18 - TRBJ2-7
TGCGCCAGCAGCCTTGCCGTTTACCCCTACGAGCAGTACTTC CASSLAVYPYEQYF once TRBV4-1 - TRBJ2-7
TGTGCCAGCAGCTTGGCGTCCGGTGTCACTGAAGCTTTCTTT CASSLASGVTEAFF - TRBV5-4 - TRBJ1-1
TGTGCCAGCAGTACCGGACAGGGGGCCCGGGGCTACACCTTC CASSTGQGARGYTF - TRBV6-5 TRBD1 TRBJ1-2
TGTGCCAGCAGCTTCCCTCCGGGAGAGAGAACAGATACGCAGTATTTT CASSFPPGERTDTQYF - TRBV5-4 - TRBJ2-3
TGCAGCGCCAGACAGGGGCTGAACACTGAAGCTTTCTTT CSARQGLNTEAFF - TRBV29-1 TRBD1 TRBJ1-1
TGTGCCAGTACCATCCCCGGAAACACAGATACGCAGTATTTT CASTIPGNTDTQYF once TRBV19 - TRBJ2-3
TGTGCCACCACACCTCCTGGACTAGCGTCAGATACGCAGTATTTT CATTPPGLASDTQYF - TRBV6-5 TRBD2 TRBJ2-3
TGTGCCAGCAGTGCGGCAGGAAGGACGCGAACAGATACGCAGTATTTT CASSAAGRTRTDTQYF - TRBV2 - TRBJ2-3
TGTGCCAGCAGAGATAGTAACACTTACGAGCAGTACTTC CASRDSNTYEQYF - TRBV6-1 - TRBJ2-7
TGTGCCAGCAGTGAATGGTCCACCACCGGGGAGCTGTTTTTT CASSEWSTTGELFF - TRBV25-1 - TRBJ2-2
TGTGCCAGCAGCTTGATACTAGCGGACCACAATGAGCAGTTCTTC CASSLILADHNEQFF - TRBV5-6 TRBD2 TRBJ2-1
TGTGCCAGCAGCCGAGCGGGAGCATCAGATACGCAGTATTTT CASSRAGASDTQYF - TRBV6-5 TRBD2 TRBJ2-3
TGTGCCAGCAGTTTGGGGGAGATCCACAATGAGCAGTTCTTC CASSLGEIHNEQFF - TRBV25-1 - TRBJ2-1
TGTGCCAGCACCATCAGAAGTAGCGGGAGACGGGTCACAGATACGCAGTATTTT CASTIRSSGRRVTDTQYF - TRBV13 TRBD2 TRBJ2-3
TGTGCCAGCATCCTCTGGACAGGGCCTCAATCGGGGGGCTACACCTTC CASILWTGPQSGGYTF - TRBV7-9 TRBD1 TRBJ1-2
TGCGCCAGCAGCCGCGAACAAGTTTACAATGAGCAGTTCTTC CASSREQVYNEQFF - TRBV5-1 - TRBJ2-1
TGTGCCAGCAGCTTAAACGGACTAGCTCTCGATGAGCAGTTCTTC CASSLNGLALDEQFF - TRBV9 TRBD2 TRBJ2-1
TGTGCCAGCAGTGAACTAGGTGTAGGAGACGACATGAACACTGAAGCTTTCTTT CASSELGVGDDMNTEAFF - TRBV25-1 - TRBJ1-1
TGTGCCAGCAGTTACTCGTTGGACGACATGAACACTGAAGCTTTCTTT CASSYSLDDMNTEAFF - TRBV6-5 - TRBJ1-1
TGTGCCAGCAGCTTAGGACAGGGACGCACAGATACGCAGTATTTT CASSLGQGRTDTQYF - TRBV11-1 TRBD1 TRBJ2-3